This T cell receptor beta chain was observed in a study of blood T cells in healthy people across ages. Per sample, at least 6 micrograms of total RNA were extracted. Overall study results and limits: Long-lived donors exceeded aged donors in naive CD4+ cells and diversity.

A J-beta primer mix and a sample-barcoded 5' primer were used in a second PCR of about 7 to 11 cycles. Researchers report that a template-switch adaptor with 12 random nucleotides tagged each cDNA molecule. The yield of each sample was at least 3 million CDR3-containing paired-end reads. TCRdb reprocessed the 5' RACE reads with MiXCR, giving one entry per CDR3 protein. This table has about 2 million distinct CDR3 sequences, just under 50% appearing once. The CDR3 runs to 15 residues. CDR1 is SGHTA and CDR2 is FQGNSA in the germline V gene. The sample holds one count of this clonotype. The antigen is unknown.

The clonotype was recovered from a woman in her forties in good health. The J gene is TRBJ2-1, the V gene TRBV7-2; possibly TRBD1 or TRBD2 for D (5 bases each). The last part of the DNA fits TRBJ2-7 better; the J call may be wrong. Sequencing was performed on blood. Written as DNA, the CDR3 is TGTGCCAGCAGCGATGCCAGGGAGCGGTACAATGAGCAGTACTTC. Translated, it gives CASSDARERYNEQYF.